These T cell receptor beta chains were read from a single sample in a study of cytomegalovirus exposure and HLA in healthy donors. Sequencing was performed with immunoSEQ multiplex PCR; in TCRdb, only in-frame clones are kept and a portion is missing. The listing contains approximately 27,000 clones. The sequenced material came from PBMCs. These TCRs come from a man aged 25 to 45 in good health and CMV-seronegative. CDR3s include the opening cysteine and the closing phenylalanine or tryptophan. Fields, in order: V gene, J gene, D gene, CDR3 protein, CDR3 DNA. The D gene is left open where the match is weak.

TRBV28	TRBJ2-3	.	CASSLWPGTSSRADTQYF	TGTGCCAGCAGTTTATGGCCCGGCACTAGCAGTCGGGCAGATACGCAGTATTTT
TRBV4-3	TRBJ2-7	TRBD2	CASSQGGGASYEQYF	TGCGCCAGCAGCCAAGGCGGGGGGGCTTCCTACGAGCAGTACTTC
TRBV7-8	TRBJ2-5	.	CASSWPTGEGGGGETQYF	TGTGCCAGCAGCTGGCCGACAGGGGAAGGCGGGGGAGGAGAGACCCAGTACTTC
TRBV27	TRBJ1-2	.	CASSHKGLRGNGYTF	TGTGCCAGCAGCCATAAGGGACTTCGGGGCAATGGCTACACCTTC
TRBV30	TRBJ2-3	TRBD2	CAWSVAGGPSDTQYF	TGTGCCTGGAGTGTAGCGGGGGGGCCCTCAGATACGCAGTATTTT
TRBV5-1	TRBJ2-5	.	CASSLTGGLGGETQYF	TGCGCCAGCAGCTTGACGGGGGGCCTGGGGGGAGAGACCCAGTACTTC
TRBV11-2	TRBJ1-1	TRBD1	CASSWGQGLGTEAFF	TGTGCCAGCAGCTGGGGACAGGGGCTGGGCACTGAAGCTTTCTTT
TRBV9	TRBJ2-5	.	CASSVTGGQEETQYF	TGTGCCAGCAGCGTAACGGGGGGCCAGGAGGAGACCCAGTACTTC
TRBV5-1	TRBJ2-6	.	CASSTQALSGANVLTF	TGCGCCAGCAGTACTCAGGCACTTTCAGGGGCCAACGTCCTGACTTTC
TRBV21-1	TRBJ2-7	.	CASSKWSRGGQTYEQYF	TGTGCCAGCAGCAAATGGTCTCGGGGGGGACAGACCTACGAGCAGTACTTC
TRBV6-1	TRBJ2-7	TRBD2	CASSDPTSGSSYEQYF	TGTGCCAGCAGTGACCCGACTAGCGGGTCCTCCTACGAGCAGTACTTC
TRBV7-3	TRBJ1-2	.	CASSLGQQYGYTF	TGTGCCAGCAGCTTGGGACAACAATATGGCTACACCTTC
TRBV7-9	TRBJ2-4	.	CASSLVSGVGIQYF	TGTGCCAGCAGCTTAGTTTCCGGGGTAGGCATTCAGTACTTC
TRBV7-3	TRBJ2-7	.	CASSLKTGGTYEQYF	TGTGCCAGCAGCTTAAAAACAGGCGGAACCTACGAGCAGTACTTC
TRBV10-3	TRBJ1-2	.	CAISLTAGGYTF	TGTGCCATCAGCCTGACCGCGGGCGGCTACACCTTC
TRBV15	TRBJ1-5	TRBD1	CATSRGTAPNQPQHF	TGTGCCACCAGCAGGGGGACAGCCCCGAATCAGCCCCAGCATTTT
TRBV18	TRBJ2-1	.	CASSPFGDEQFF	TGTGCCAGCTCACCATTCGGGGATGAGCAGTTCTTC
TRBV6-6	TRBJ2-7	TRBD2	CASGGRSSYEQYF	TGTGCCAGCGGCGGGAGGTCCTCCTACGAGCAGTACTTC
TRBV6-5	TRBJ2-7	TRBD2	CASSYSRAGAIYEQYF	TGTGCCAGCAGTTACTCGAGAGCGGGGGCCATCTACGAGCAGTACTTC
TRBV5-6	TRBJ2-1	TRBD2	CASSPVGTSGNNEQFF	TGTGCCAGCAGCCCCGTGGGGACTAGCGGGAACAATGAGCAGTTCTTC
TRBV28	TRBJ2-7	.	CASKREMPYEQYF	TGTGCCAGCAAACGGGAGATGCCCTACGAGCAGTACTTC
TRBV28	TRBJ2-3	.	CASSLRNTDTQYF	TGTGCCAGCAGTCTACGAAACACAGATACGCAGTATTTT
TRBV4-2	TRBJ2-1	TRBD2	CASSQDPIAGAVDNEQFF	TGTGCCAGCAGCCAAGACCCCATAGCGGGAGCGGTCGACAATGAGCAGTTCTTC
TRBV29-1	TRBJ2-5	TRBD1	CSLTGTGSQETQYF	TGCAGCCTTACCGGGACAGGGAGCCAAGAGACCCAGTACTTC
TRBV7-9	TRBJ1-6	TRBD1	CASSVGQGPSNSPLHF	TGTGCCAGCAGCGTAGGACAGGGCCCCTCAAATTCACCCCTCCACTTT
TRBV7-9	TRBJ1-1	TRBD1	CASSLNPQGIYTEAFF	TGTGCCAGCAGCTTAAATCCACAGGGGATTTACACTGAAGCTTTCTTT
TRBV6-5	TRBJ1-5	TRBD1	CASSFRDSDQPQHF	TGTGCCAGCAGTTTCCGGGACAGCGATCAGCCCCAGCATTTT
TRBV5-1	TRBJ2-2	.	CASSPGGGPGELFF	TGCGCCAGCAGCCCTGGTGGAGGGCCCGGGGAGCTGTTTTTT
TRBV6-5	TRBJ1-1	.	CASSRGGGTTEAFF	TGTGCCAGCAGTCGCGGGGGAGGGACCACTGAAGCTTTCTTT
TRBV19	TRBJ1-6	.	CASSTDFDSPLHF	TGTGCCAGTAGTACGGACTTCGATTCACCCCTCCACTTT
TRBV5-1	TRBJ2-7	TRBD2	CASSLVPLRRSGVRYEQYF	TGCGCCAGCAGCTTGGTTCCCCTCAGGAGAAGCGGGGTTCGCTACGAGCAGTACTTC
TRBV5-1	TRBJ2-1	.	CASSLGWGLSSYNEQFF	TGCGCCAGCAGCTTGGGTTGGGGCTTAAGCTCCTACAATGAGCAGTTCTTC
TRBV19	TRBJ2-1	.	CASSIVTGTPYNEQFF	TGTGCCAGTAGTATAGTTACGGGAACGCCCTACAATGAGCAGTTCTTC
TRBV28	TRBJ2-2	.	CASSRASTRRTGELFF	TGTGCCAGCAGTCGAGCCTCGACTAGGAGGACCGGGGAGCTGTTTTTT
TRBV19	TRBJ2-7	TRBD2	CASSPGGWSYEQYF	TGTGCCAGTAGTCCGGGGGGATGGTCCTACGAGCAGTACTTC
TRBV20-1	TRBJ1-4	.	CSARGSEKLFF	TGCAGTGCTAGGGGGAGTGAAAAACTGTTTTTT
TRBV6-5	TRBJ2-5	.	CASSPQGSLQETQYF	TGTGCCAGCAGCCCCCAGGGGAGTCTCCAAGAGACCCAGTACTTC
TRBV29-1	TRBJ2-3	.	CSIEDLTLAGTDTQYF	TGCAGCATTGAAGATTTAACACTAGCTGGCACAGATACGCAGTATTTT
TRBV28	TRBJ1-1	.	CASSRTPGWTEAFF	TGTGCCAGCAGCCGAACCCCAGGGTGGACTGAAGCTTTCTTT
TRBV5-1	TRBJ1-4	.	CASSEVPATNEKLFF	TGCGCCAGCAGCGAGGTACCGGCAACTAATGAAAAACTGTTTTTT
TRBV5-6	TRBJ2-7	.	CASSLGHAYEQYF	TGTGCCAGCAGCCTCGGACATGCCTACGAGCAGTACTTC
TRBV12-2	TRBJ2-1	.	CASRISGTSGTSYNEQFF	TGTGCAAGTCGCATTAGCGGTACTAGCGGGACATCCTACAATGAGCAGTTCTTC
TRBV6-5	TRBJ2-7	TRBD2	CASSEGLAGSYEQYF	TGTGCCAGCAGCGAGGGACTAGCGGGATCCTACGAGCAGTACTTC
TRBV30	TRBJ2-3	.	CAWRPRWGHTDTQYF	TGTGCCTGGAGACCCCGGTGGGGGCACACAGATACGCAGTATTTT
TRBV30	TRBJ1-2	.	CAWSSRLGYTF	TGTGCCTGGAGTAGCAGGCTAGGCTACACCTTC
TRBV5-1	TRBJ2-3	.	CASSQFGLDLLTDTQYF	TGCGCCAGCAGCCAGTTCGGCCTAGACCTCCTCACAGATACGCAGTATTTT
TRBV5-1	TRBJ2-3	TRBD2	CASSFGGELSGDTQYF	TGCGCCAGCAGCTTCGGGGGGGAGCTTTCCGGGGATACGCAGTATTTT
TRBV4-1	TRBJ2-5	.	CASSQGRGMETQYF	TGCGCCAGCAGCCAAGGGAGGGGTATGGAGACCCAGTACTTC
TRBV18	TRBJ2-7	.	CASSPGGSAYEQYF	TGTGCCAGCTCACCGGGGGGTTCGGCCTACGAGCAGTACTTC
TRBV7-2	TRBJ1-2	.	CASSLGSVRYTF	TGTGCCAGCAGCTTAGGCTCGGTCCGATATACCTTC
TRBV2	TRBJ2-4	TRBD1	CASSVRDRGHIQYF	TGTGCCAGCAGTGTAAGGGACAGGGGCCACATTCAGTACTTC
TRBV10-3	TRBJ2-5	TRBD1	CATGTDDFETQYF	TGTGCCACCGGGACAGACGACTTTGAGACCCAGTACTTC
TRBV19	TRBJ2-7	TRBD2	CATSSGAYYEQYF	TGTGCCACCTCTAGCGGGGCCTACTACGAGCAGTACTTC
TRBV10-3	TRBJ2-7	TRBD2	CATGGSSGLSYEQYF	TGTGCCACCGGAGGGTCTAGCGGGCTCTCCTACGAGCAGTACTTC
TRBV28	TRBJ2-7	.	CASSLSSAPEQYF	TGTGCCAGCAGTTTATCTAGCGCCCCCGAGCAGTACTTC
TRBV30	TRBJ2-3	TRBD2	CAWSPCVIAGGGDTQYF	TGTGCCTGGAGTCCATGTGTAATAGCGGGTGGAGGAGATACGCAGTATTTT
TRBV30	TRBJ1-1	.	CAFCRDFNTEAFF	TGTGCCTTCTGCAGGGATTTTAACACTGAAGCTTTCTTT